This is a list of T cell receptor beta chains from one sample in a study of T cell repertoires in ileal Crohn's disease. The method was immunoSEQ multiplex PCR; TCRdb's version includes in-frame clones alone and lacks a portion of them. The sample carries around 14,000 clones, 75% to 85% recorded once. The material sequenced was ileal tissue. All receptors derive from an adult with Crohn's disease. The CDR3 runs from the conserved cysteine through the conserved F or W. Fields, in order: D gene, V gene, clone size, J gene, CDR3 DNA, CDR3 protein. The D gene is left open where the match is weak. The size of a clone is reported for some rows only, either as once, few or many, or as a class for expanded clones.

D: NA; V: TRBV28; size: NA; J: TRBJ1-5; DNA: TGTGCCAGCAGTTTGGATACGGGGGGGATAAATCAGCCCCAGCATTTT; CDR3: CASSLDTGGINQPQHF
D: TRBD1; V: TRBV9; size: few; J: TRBJ1-2; DNA: TGTGCCAGCAGCGACCTGACAGGGGGGAACTATGGCTACACCTTC; CDR3: CASSDLTGGNYGYTF
D: TRBD1; V: TRBV10-3; size: once; J: TRBJ1-2; DNA: TGTGCCATCAGCCCCCGGGACAGGGAAAATGGCTACACCTTC; CDR3: CAISPRDRENGYTF
D: TRBD1; V: TRBV6-1; size: NA; J: TRBJ2-7; DNA: TGTGCCAGCAGTGAAGGACAGGGGGGTAACTACGAGCAGTACTTC; CDR3: CASSEGQGGNYEQYF
D: TRBD1; V: TRBV6-5; size: few; J: TRBJ1-2; DNA: TGTGCCAGCAGGGGGACAGGGGGCAACTATGGCTACACCTTC; CDR3: CASRGTGGNYGYTF
D: TRBD1; V: TRBV7-9; size: once; J: TRBJ2-1; DNA: TGTGCCAGCAGCTTAGACTCCGGGACAGGGTACTTCTATGAGCAGTTCTTC; CDR3: CASSLDSGTGYFYEQFF
D: TRBD1; V: TRBV23-1; size: NA; J: TRBJ2-5; DNA: TGCGCCAGCAGCGGACAGGGGAAACCCGGGCCAACTACGTACCAAGAGACCCAGTACTTC; CDR3: CASSGQGKPGPTTYQETQYF
D: NA; V: TRBV6-1; size: NA; J: TRBJ1-2; DNA: TGTGCCAGCAATTCAAAGGCAGGCTACTATGGCTACACCTTC; CDR3: CASNSKAGYYGYTF
D: NA; V: TRBV30; size: NA; J: TRBJ2-1; DNA: TGTGCCTGGAGTCCCCGTGGGGGGAATGAGCAGTTCTTC; CDR3: CAWSPRGGNEQFF
D: NA; V: TRBV6-1; size: NA; J: TRBJ1-6; DNA: TGTGCCAGCAGTGCCCGGAATTCACCCCTCCACTTT; CDR3: CASSARNSPLHF
D: TRBD1; V: TRBV2; size: NA; J: TRBJ1-1; DNA: TGTGCCAGCAGTGCAGGGACAGGCCGAAACACTGAAGCTTTCTTT; CDR3: CASSAGTGRNTEAFF
D: NA; V: TRBV30; size: NA; J: TRBJ2-1; DNA: TGTGCCTGGACGGCAGGGAAAGCCGCCTACAATGAGCAGTTCTTC; CDR3: CAWTAGKAAYNEQFF
D: NA; V: TRBV5-1; size: once; J: TRBJ1-3; DNA: TGCGCCAGCAGCGGGGCAGGGGCCACCTCTGGAAACACCATATATTTT; CDR3: CASSGAGATSGNTIYF
D: NA; V: TRBV4-1; size: NA; J: TRBJ1-1; DNA: TGCGCCAGCAGCCAAGCAGGGTGGACTGAAGCTTTCTTT; CDR3: CASSQAGWTEAFF
D: NA; V: TRBV10-3; size: NA; J: TRBJ2-1; DNA: TGTGCCATCAAAGGGATTAGCGATGAGCAGTTCTTC; CDR3: CAIKGISDEQFF